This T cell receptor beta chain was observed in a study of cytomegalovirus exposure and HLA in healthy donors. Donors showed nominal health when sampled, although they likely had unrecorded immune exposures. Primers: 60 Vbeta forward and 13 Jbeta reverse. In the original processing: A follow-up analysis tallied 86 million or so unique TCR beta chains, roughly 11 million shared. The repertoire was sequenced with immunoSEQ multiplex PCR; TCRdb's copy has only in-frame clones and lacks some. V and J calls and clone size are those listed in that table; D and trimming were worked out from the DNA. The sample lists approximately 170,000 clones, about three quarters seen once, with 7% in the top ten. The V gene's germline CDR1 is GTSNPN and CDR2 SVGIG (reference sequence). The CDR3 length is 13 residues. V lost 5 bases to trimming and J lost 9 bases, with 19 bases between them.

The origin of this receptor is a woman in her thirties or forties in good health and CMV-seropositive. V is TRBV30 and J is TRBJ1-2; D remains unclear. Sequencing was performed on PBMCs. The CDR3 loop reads CAWGLPGGQSYTF. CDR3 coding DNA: TGTGCCTGGGGTCTCCCGGGAGGGCAAAGCTACACCTTC.